This TCR beta chain was captured in a study of T-cell reconstitution after alpha-beta-depleted transplantation in children. V was pared by 2 bases and J by 7 bases, with 14 bases between. The CDR3 runs 14 residues. Only a few counts were recorded for this clonotype. TCRbeta library preparation incorporated unique molecular identifiers. One entry per CDR3 protein results from TCRdb running MiXCR on the PCR reads. The sample has 600,000 or so distinct CDR3 sequences, 20% to 25% seen once. The rearrangement joins TRBV12-3 or TRBV12-4 to TRBJ1-1; D remains ambiguous. The receptor was derived from a boy in the first two years of life who had a stem cell transplant for acute myeloid leukemia, so the T cells may come from the graft donor. This sample comprised PBMCs, mostly from graft donor cells, obtained 360 days after TCRalphabeta/CD19-depleted stem cell transplant. CDR3 region: CASSLSWTPHEAFF. The CDR3 DNA sequence: TGTGCCAGCAGTTTAAGTTGGACTCCCCATGAAGCTTTCTTT.